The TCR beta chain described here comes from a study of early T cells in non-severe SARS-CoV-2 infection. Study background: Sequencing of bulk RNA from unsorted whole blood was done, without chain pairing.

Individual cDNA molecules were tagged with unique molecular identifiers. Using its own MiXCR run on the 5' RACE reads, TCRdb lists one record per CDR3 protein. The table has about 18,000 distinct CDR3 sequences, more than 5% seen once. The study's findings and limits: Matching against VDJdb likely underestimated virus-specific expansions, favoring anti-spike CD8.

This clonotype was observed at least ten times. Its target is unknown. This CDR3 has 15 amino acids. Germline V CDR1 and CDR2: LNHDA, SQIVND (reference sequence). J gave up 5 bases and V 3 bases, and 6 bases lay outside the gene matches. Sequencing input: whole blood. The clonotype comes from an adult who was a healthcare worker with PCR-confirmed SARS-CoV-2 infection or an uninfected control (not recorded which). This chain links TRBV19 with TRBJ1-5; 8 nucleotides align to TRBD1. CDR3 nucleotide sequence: TGTGCCAGTAGTATCCGAACAGGGGGGGATCAGCCCCAGCATTTT. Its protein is CASSIRTGGDQPQHF.